The clone carrying this TCR beta chain has more than one count but fewer than ten. Antigen: not known. The data belong to a study of T cells after yellow fever vaccination. The study's findings and limits: Post-booster repertoires again held most primary-vaccination clones (just under 97% CD4, approximately 90% CD8).

The length of the CDR3 is 14 residues. Germline loops: CDR1 DFQATT, CDR2 SNEGSKA (reference sequence). V lost 0 bases, J lost 1 base, and 9 bases lay in between. 5'RACE template switching added a universal primer site and UMIs to TCR cDNA. TCRdb passed the 5' RACE reads through MiXCR, listing each CDR3 protein once. The profile shows fewer than 650,000 distinct CDR3 sequences, roughly 22% of them singletons. The origin of this receptor is a man younger than 30 who received the YFV17D yellow fever vaccine. The sequenced sample was PBMCs, obtained more than 20 days after the first yellow fever vaccination. J is TRBJ1-1 and V is TRBV20-1; weak D call: TRBD1 (6 bases). As DNA, the CDR3 is TGCAGTGCTAGAGAAGGGGGAGCGAACACTGAAGCTTTCTTT. This translates into CSAREGGANTEAFF.